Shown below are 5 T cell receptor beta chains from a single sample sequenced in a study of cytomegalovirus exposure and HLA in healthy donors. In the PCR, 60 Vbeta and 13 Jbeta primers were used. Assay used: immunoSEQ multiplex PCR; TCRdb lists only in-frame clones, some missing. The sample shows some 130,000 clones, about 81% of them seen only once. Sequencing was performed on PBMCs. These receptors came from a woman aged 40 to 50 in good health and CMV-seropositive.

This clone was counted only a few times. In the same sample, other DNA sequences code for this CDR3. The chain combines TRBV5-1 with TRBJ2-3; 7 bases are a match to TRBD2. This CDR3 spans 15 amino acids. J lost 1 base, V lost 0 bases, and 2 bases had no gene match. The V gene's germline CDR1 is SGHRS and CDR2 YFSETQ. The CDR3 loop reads CASSLDRGGTDTQYF. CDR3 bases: TGCGCCAGCAGCTTGGACCGGGGGGGCACAGATACGCAGTATTTT.

CDR3 bases: TGTGCCAGCAGTGAATTGGCAGGATACTATGGCTACACCTTC. This codes for CASSELAGYYGYTF. This chain uses TRBV25-1 with TRBJ1-2; no clear D gene. Between the trimmed V and J ends, which lost 1 base and 3 bases, there was a span of 9 bases. Germline CDR1 is MGHDK and CDR2 is SYGVNS. The CDR3 spans 14 residues.

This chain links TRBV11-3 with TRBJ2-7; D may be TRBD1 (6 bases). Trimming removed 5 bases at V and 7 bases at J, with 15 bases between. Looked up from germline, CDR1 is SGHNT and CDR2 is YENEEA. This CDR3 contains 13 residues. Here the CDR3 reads CASSAQGSGEQYF. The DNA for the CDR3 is TGTGCCAGCAGCGCACAGGGTTCAGGGGAGCAGTACTTC.

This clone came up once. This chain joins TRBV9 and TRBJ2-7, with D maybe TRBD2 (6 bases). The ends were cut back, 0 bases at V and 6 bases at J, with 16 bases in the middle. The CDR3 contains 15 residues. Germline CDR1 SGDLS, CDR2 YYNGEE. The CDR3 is CASSVGLSGEGEQYF. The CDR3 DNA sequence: TGTGCCAGCAGCGTAGGTCTTTCGGGGGAAGGCGAGCAGTACTTC.

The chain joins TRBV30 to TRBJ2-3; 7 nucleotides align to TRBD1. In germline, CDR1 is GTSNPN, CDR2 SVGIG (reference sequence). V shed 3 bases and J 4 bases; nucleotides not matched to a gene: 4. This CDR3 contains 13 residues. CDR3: CAWRRGGPDTQYF. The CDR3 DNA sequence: TGTGCCTGGAGGAGAGGGGGCCCAGATACGCAGTATTTT.